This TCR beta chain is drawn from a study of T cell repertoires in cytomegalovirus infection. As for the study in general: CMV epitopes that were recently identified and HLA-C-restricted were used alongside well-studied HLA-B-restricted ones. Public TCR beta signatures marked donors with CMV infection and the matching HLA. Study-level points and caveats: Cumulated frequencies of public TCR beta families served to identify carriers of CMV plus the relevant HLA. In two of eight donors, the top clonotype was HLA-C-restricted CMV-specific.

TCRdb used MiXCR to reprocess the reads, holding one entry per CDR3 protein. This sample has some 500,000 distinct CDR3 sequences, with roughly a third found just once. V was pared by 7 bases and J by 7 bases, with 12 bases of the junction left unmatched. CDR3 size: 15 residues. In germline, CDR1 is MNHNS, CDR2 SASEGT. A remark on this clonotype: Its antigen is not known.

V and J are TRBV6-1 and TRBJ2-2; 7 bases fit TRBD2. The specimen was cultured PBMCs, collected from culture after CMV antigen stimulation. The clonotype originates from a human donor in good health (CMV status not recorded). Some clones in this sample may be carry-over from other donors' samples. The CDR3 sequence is CASTQEGRASGELFF. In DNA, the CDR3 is TGTGCCAGCACCCAAGAGGGGAGGGCCAGCGGGGAGCTGTTTTTT.